The rows below give T cell receptor beta chains drawn from one sample of a study of T cell clonotyping in hematopoietic cell transplantation. Data came from immunoSEQ multiplex PCR; TCRdb stores just in-frame clones and leaves some out. The data show roughly 8,300 clones, approximately 80% seen once. The sequencing here drew on peripheral blood mononuclear cells, taken before stem cell transplant. These receptors all stem from a man aged 60 to 75 with acute myeloid leukemia. Some clones in this sample may be carry-over from other donors' samples. The CDR3 runs from the conserved cysteine through the conserved F or W. A D gene is named only where the DNA matches it firmly. Clone size is given for some rows only: seen once, a few or many times, or a class if the clone is expanded.

>TRBD2|-|TRBV11-3
CASSLVLAGGPRSDTQYF
>TRBD2|-|TRBV5-4
CASSGGTSGSYEQYF
>-|-|TRBV10-3
CAISEGRRSSYEQYF
>-|-|TRBV21-1
CASSKLGQGAGATNEKLFF
>-|-|TRBV6-1
CASSEKSEKLFF
>-|-|TRBV11-1
CASSTWTEEYEQYF
>-|-|TRBV5-6
CASSPYGVGGYTF
>-|-|TRBV4-1
CASSHPGQRPVETQYF
>TRBD1|-|TRBV6-5
CASSYNRGETQYF
>-|-|TRBV6-5
CASTNSGAAFF
>TRBD2|once|TRBV10-3
CAISEAGTDTQYF
>TRBD2|few|TRBV7-6
CASSPGGRAATGELFF
>-|-|TRBV4-2
CASSQDEGTRMIF
>TRBD1|-|TRBV19
CASSGGLGQGHGYTF
>-|-|TRBV7-2
CASSPPFEVKGELFF
>-|-|TRBV30
CASPRDTNTGELFF
>-|-|TRBV29-1
CSEDYGYTF
>TRBD1|-|TRBV5-1
CASSTGQGNEKLFF
>-|-|TRBV10-3
CAISESRQGTDTQYF
>-|-|TRBV7-7
CASSLNPGETQYF
>TRBD2|-|TRBV6-5
CASSYSWLAGDHEQYF
>TRBD1|few|TRBV6-5
CASSYRGHGGYTF
>TRBD2|-|TRBV5-6
CASSFAGTSGLDTQYF
>TRBD2|-|TRBV27
CASSAGGSTDTQYF
>TRBD2|-|TRBV2
CASRGGVQETQYF
>-|few|TRBV30
CALAGFNAEAFF
>-|-|TRBV4-1
CASSQDWGASNQPQHF
>TRBD1|-|TRBV5-1
CASRWDRGTDTQYF
>-|-|TRBV5-1
CASSLVARAEAFF
>-|-|TRBV9
CASSVGGIANEQFF
>TRBD1|-|TRBV6-1
CASRASNRGNYGYTF
>TRBD1|-|TRBV19
CASSGTGVHEQFF
>TRBD1|-|TRBV7-8
CASSLGQGGYEQYF
>-|-|TRBV28
CASTLSGAGANVLTF
>TRBD2|-|TRBV6-5
CASSTSGGAGSEQYF
>-|once|TRBV5-1
CASSLSNEQYF
>-|-|TRBV19
CASSIDNTDTQYF
>TRBD1|-|TRBV5-1
CASRQGQTPYEQYF
>TRBD2|-|TRBV7-6
CASSQQTSGLDEQYF
>-|-|TRBV29-1
CSVEVGGGPYNEQFF
>-|once|TRBV30
CALDRGTNQPQHF
>-|-|TRBV15
CATSRGRVWDEQFF
>-|-|TRBV5-1
CASSWDKAYEQYF